A single sample gave rise to the 26 T cell receptor beta chains below, sequenced in a study of graft-versus-host responses after intestinal transplantation. Generated by immunoSEQ multiplex PCR, the TCRdb table keeps only in-frame clones and is missing some. The table shows about 39,000 clones, with 85% to 90% occurring only once. The specimen comprised PBMCs, sampled 267 days after transplant. These receptors were taken from a human patient who received an intestinal transplant, so some T cells may come from the graft donor.

A single count supports this clone. J is TRBJ2-3 and V is TRBV21-1; whether TRBD2, the table's D call, matches the DNA was not checked. TRBV21-1 is assigned pseudogene status. This CDR3 is built from 17 residues. This chain's CDR3 is CASSKEISGGVIDTQYF. CDR3 DNA: TGTGCCAGCAGCAAAGAGATTAGCGGGGGAGTGATAGATACGCAGTATTTT.

V gene TRBV5-1 combines with J gene TRBJ2-1; D perhaps matches TRBD2 (6 bases). The CDR3 sequence is 12 residues long. Germline CDR1 SGHRS, CDR2 YFSETQ. Trimming shortened V by 0 bases and J by 9 bases, and 7 bases separated the two germline ends. The CDR3 is CASSLDGGEQFF. The DNA of the CDR3 is TGCGCCAGCAGCTTGGACGGGGGTGAGCAGTTCTTC.

The V and J genes are TRBV6-5 and TRBJ2-3, with 8 bases aligning to TRBD2. V lost 6 bases, J lost 4 bases, and 9 bases stayed unmatched. Germline lookup yields CDR1 MNHEY and CDR2 SVGAGI. There are 15 residues in the CDR3. The CDR3 here is CASRISGGAADTQYF. In DNA, the CDR3 is TGTGCCAGCAGAATATCGGGGGGGGCAGCAGATACGCAGTATTTT.

This chain joins TRBV5-1 and TRBJ1-2; D may be TRBD1 (6 bases). The CDR3 is made up of 13 amino acids. Trimming removed 3 bases at V and 2 bases at J, with 8 bases between. Germline V lookup: CDR1 SGHRS, CDR2 YFSETQ. CDR3 bases: TGCGCCAGCAGCTCTACAGGGAACTATGGCTACACCTTC. It translates to CASSSTGNYGYTF. Variable domain in full (rest from reference TRBV5-1 and TRBJ1-2): KAGVTQTPRYLIKTRGQQVTLSCSPISGHRSVSWYQQTPGQGLQFLFEYFSETQRNKGNFPGRFSGRQFSNSRSEMNVSTLELGDSALYLCASSSTGNYGYTFGSGTRLTVV.

The J gene is TRBJ2-3, the V gene TRBV6-1, with D perhaps TRBD1 (6 bases). V shed 5 bases and J shed 3 bases, with 12 bases lying between them. The CDR3 contains 14 residues. Germline loops: CDR1 MNHNS, CDR2 SASEGT. The CDR3: CASSRTVLTDTQYF. DNA for the CDR3: TGTGCCAGCAGTCGGACAGTCCTTACAGATACGCAGTATTTT.

This clone appeared once. This chain uses TRBV5-6 with TRBJ1-1; D is undetermined. Germline-derived CDR1 and CDR2 are SGHDT and YYEEEE. V lost 1 base to trimming and J lost 11 bases, with 12 bases between them. This CDR3 is built from 12 residues. CDR3 DNA: TGTGCCAGCAGCTTGCGGTCGAGGGAGGCTTTCTTT. It yields the protein CASSLRSREAFF.

V usage is TRBV2 and J usage is TRBJ2-1; TRBD2 matches at 11 bases. The CDR3 runs to 15 residues. Germline V lookup: CDR1 SNHLY, CDR2 FYNNEI. J was trimmed by 5 bases and V by 11 bases; bases with no gene match: 11. CDR3 nucleotides: TGTGCCGGAACACGAGGGACTAGCGGTCACAATGAGCAGTTCTTC. Amino acid sequence: CAGTRGTSGHNEQFF.

V usage is TRBV11-2 and J usage is TRBJ2-5; D could derive from TRBD1 or TRBD2 (5 bases each). The closer fit of TRBJ2-7 to the DNA end suggests the J call may be wrong. Germline lookup yields CDR1 SGHAT and CDR2 FQNNGV. This CDR3 region has 13 residues. The CDR3: CASSFEGPYEQYF. For the CDR3, the DNA is TGTGCCAGCAGCTTTGAGGGACCCTACGAGCAGTACTTC.

J is TRBJ1-1 and V is TRBV27, with D unresolved. The CDR3 length is 13 residues. The V and J ends lost 8 bases and 1 base respectively, with 11 bases between them. The germline CDR1 and CDR2 sequences are MNHEY and SMNVEV (reference sequence). The CDR3 DNA is TGTGCCAGCGGTGTTGGAAGGAACACTGAAGCTTTCTTT. This translates into CASGVGRNTEAFF.

The rearrangement links TRBV7-6 to TRBJ2-5; TRBD2 agrees at 9 bases. CDR3 size: 17 residues. Germline CDR1 reads SGHVS; CDR2 reads FNYEAQ. The V and J ends lost 3 bases and 4 bases, in that order; junction bases with no gene match: 12. As DNA, the CDR3 is TGTGCCAGCAGCTTGATATATGGCGGGGGGGCTGCAGAGACCCAGTACTTC. It specifies CASSLIYGGGAAETQYF.

The chain employs TRBV5-1 and TRBJ2-5; the D is unclear. This CDR3 is built from 11 residues. CDR1 is SGHRS, CDR2 YFSETQ, per germline. The germline V and J ends were trimmed by 4 bases and 2 bases, with 3 bases remaining between them. CDR3 nucleotide sequence: TGCGCCAGCAGCCCGCAAGAGACCCAGTACTTC. Translating it yields CASSPQETQYF.

The chain combines TRBV18 with TRBJ2-7, with D unclear. Germline loops: CDR1 KGHSH, CDR2 LQKENI. V lost 2 bases and J 0 bases, leaving 5 bases between the germline ends. The CDR3 spans 13 residues. The CDR3, as DNA: TGTGCCAGCTCACCAGCAGACTCCTACGAGCAGTACTTC. This translates into CASSPADSYEQYF.

This clone was recorded only once. V and J are TRBV27 and TRBJ2-3; TRBD1 matches at 10 bases. Trimming at V came to 6 bases and at J to 0 bases, leaving 12 bases not matched to a gene. The germline CDR1 and CDR2 sequences are MNHEY and SMNVEV (reference sequence). The CDR3 is 18 residues long. The CDR3 DNA sequence: TGTGCCAGCAGGGATTTTTTGGGGACAGGGGAGAGCACAGATACGCAGTATTTT. Translation: CASRDFLGTGESTDTQYF.

The chain's CDR3 is CASAGRQGHGELFF. The CDR3 region has the DNA TGTGCCTCCGCGGGGAGACAGGGACACGGGGAGCTGTTTTTT. The chain couples TRBV27 to TRBJ2-2, with D possibly being TRBD1 (7 bases). V was trimmed by 11 bases and J by 7 bases, leaving 20 bases between them. Germline V gives CDR1 MNHEY, CDR2 SMNVEV (reference sequence). The CDR3 spans 14 residues.

This sequence joins TRBV27 and TRBJ2-1; 7 bases line up with TRBD1. J was trimmed by 2 bases and V by 7 bases; bases with no gene match: 11. The CDR3 is 16 residues long. The germline V gene has CDR1 MNHEY and CDR2 SMNVEV (reference sequence). Here the CDR3 DNA reads TGTGCCAGCACCTCGGGCCCAGGGGGTCCCTACAATGAGCAGTTCTTC. Translating gives CASTSGPGGPYNEQFF.

The chain uses TRBV6-1 and TRBJ1-2; TRBD1 matches 9 bases. CDR3 length equals 14 residues. Germline CDR1 MNHNS, CDR2 SASEGT. Losses at the gene ends were 1 base for V and 4 bases for J; bases not matched to a gene: 1. In DNA form, the CDR3 reads TGTGCCAGCAGTGAAGGGGGACAGGGCTATGGCTACACCTTC. This sequence encodes CASSEGGQGYGYTF.

The V and J genes are TRBV9 and TRBJ2-7; TRBD2 matches 7 bases. The CDR3 covers 14 residues. CDR1 and CDR2 from the germline V gene are SGDLS and YYNGEE. V dropped 4 bases and J dropped 7; count of bases not matched to a gene: 11. The CDR3 protein is CASSTGLPGGEQYF. The CDR3 region has the DNA TGTGCCAGCAGCACGGGACTCCCCGGGGGGGAGCAGTACTTC.

The chain joins TRBV12-5 to TRBJ2-5; 7 bases are shared with TRBD2. The DNA end is more similar to TRBJ2-7, so the J call may be wrong. The CDR3 runs to 16 residues. Per germline, CDR1 LGHNT and CDR2 FRNRAP. The CDR3 DNA reads TGTGCTAGTCTTGGAGGCGGGGGTCACCATACCTACGAGCAGTACTTC. This translates into CASLGGGGHHTYEQYF.

The V gene is TRBV4-3, the J gene TRBJ2-1; D is undetermined. Germline V gene sequence: CDR1 LGHNA, CDR2 YSLEER. Trimming removed 4 bases from V and 7 bases from J, with 14 bases in between. This CDR3 contains 14 residues. CDR3 amino acids: CASSRYLLNNEQFF. The CDR3 coding sequence is TGCGCCAGCAGCCGATACTTGCTGAATAATGAGCAGTTCTTC.

The chain is built from TRBV2 and TRBJ2-5, with 9 positions matching TRBD1. The CDR3 runs to 14 residues. Losses at the gene ends were 6 bases for V and 2 bases for J; bases not matched to a gene: 4. Per the germline V gene, CDR1 is SNHLY and CDR2 is FYNNEI. The CDR3 is CASSPDRGQETQYF. CDR3 in DNA: TGTGCCAGCAGCCCTGACAGGGGGCAAGAGACCCAGTACTTC.

The rearrangement uses TRBV4-1 and TRBJ1-2, with D tentatively TRBD1 (6 bases). The CDR3 totals 14 residues. CDR1 is MGHRA, CDR2 YSYEKL, per germline. V was trimmed by 2 bases and J by 7 bases, leaving 14 bases between them. CDR3 in DNA: TGCGCCAGCAGCCAAAGGGGGGGGCAGAGTGGCTACACCTTC. It yields the protein CASSQRGGQSGYTF.

The V call is TRBV2, the J call TRBJ1-5; D possibly corresponds to TRBD1 (5 bases). The CDR3 is 14 residues long. V dropped 8 bases and J dropped 2 bases, with 13 bases sitting between them. The germline V gene encodes CDR1 SNHLY and CDR2 FYNNEI. The CDR3 loop reads CASAQGRRNQPQHF. In DNA form, the CDR3 reads TGTGCCAGCGCGCAGGGAAGACGCAATCAGCCCCAGCATTTT.

The chain has TRBV10-3 and TRBJ2-1; D is possibly TRBD2 (5 bases). Germline V gene sequence: CDR1 ENHRY, CDR2 SYGVKD. Trimming removed 6 bases from V and 8 bases from J, with 11 bases in between. The CDR3 is 12 residues long. The CDR3 nucleotides read TGTGCCATCAGCACTAGTTACGATGAGCAGTTCTTC. Translated, it gives CAISTSYDEQFF.

V usage is TRBV11-2 and J usage is TRBJ1-1; D uncertain. The V end was cut by 5 bases, the J end by 7 bases, with 29 bases between. CDR1 and CDR2 (germline): SGHAT, FQNNGV. This CDR3 has 18 residues. Here the CDR3 DNA reads TGTGCCAGCAGCGGCTATGATTCCTCGGGGTTTGGGTCGAATGAAGCTTTCTTT. It translates to CASSGYDSSGFGSNEAFF. The whole variable domain, remainder taken from reference TRBV11-2 and TRBJ1-1, is EAGVAQSPRYKIIEKRQSVAFWCNPISGHATLYWYQQILGQGPKLLIQFQNNGVVDDSQLPKDRFSAERLKGVDSTLKIQPAKLEDSAVYLCASSGYDSSGFGSNEAFFGQGTRLTVV.

This clone was counted a single time. The chain combines TRBV6-1 with TRBJ1-2; D ambiguous. In germline, CDR1 is MNHNS, CDR2 SASEGT. The CDR3 is 14 residues long. Deletions cut 8 bases from V and 1 base from J, with 14 bases between. DNA of the CDR3: TGTGCCAGCGCGGTTAAAGGGTATAACTATGGCTACACCTTC. This translates into CASAVKGYNYGYTF.

Worth noting for this clone: Sequence at one end of the junction differs from germline and may be a read error. The chain is built from TRBV6-4 and TRBJ2-3; possibly TRBD1 for D (6 bases). This CDR3 contains 13 residues. CDR1 MRHNA and CDR2 SNTAGT come from the germline V gene. Written as DNA, the CDR3 is TGTGCCAGCAGCGAAAAGGAATGGACAGCCCGGGTTTTT. As protein: CASSEKEWTARVF.